This TCR beta chain was observed in a study of T cells in Graves' hyperthyroidism and ophthalmopathy. The J segment lost 4 bases and the V segment lost 3 bases, leaving 3 bases of the junction unmatched. The CDR3 sequence is 15 residues long. Per the germline V gene, CDR1 is LNHDA and CDR2 is SQIVND (reference sequence). Amplification of TCR beta CDR3 regions used RNA as the template. Using the HTBI primer set, a first-round RT-PCR was run on the TCR CDR3. TCRdb re-analysed the multiplex PCR reads in MiXCR, keeping a single row per CDR3 protein. Here the sample spans about 270,000 distinct CDR3 sequences, approximately 23% being singletons.

The source of this sequence is a man aged 30 to 39 with Graves' ophthalmopathy. J is TRBJ2-5 and V is TRBV19; 12 bases align to TRBD2. The sample taken for sequencing was blood. The CDR3 nucleotides are TGTGCCAGTAGTATCCCGGGACTAGCGGGAGAGACCCAGTACTTC. It is translated as CASSIPGLAGETQYF.